The TCR beta chain under discussion was sequenced for a study of somatic mutations in cytotoxic T cells in rheumatoid arthritis. Clones were read by immunoSEQ multiplex PCR, and TCRdb kept only the in-frame ones, dropping some. The repertoire holds roughly 20,000 clones, with more than 60% as singletons. Isolation of CD4+ and CD8+ cells used positive magnetic bead selection, with purity checked by flow cytometry. Overall study results and limits: No significant CD8+ T-cell clonality difference was found between rheumatoid arthritis patients and age-matched controls. A single CD8+ clone exceeded 20% of CD8+ cells in about an eighth of the 65 patients. CD8+ clonality rose with age in rheumatoid arthritis patients, unlike in healthy controls.

The CDR3 has 14 residues. Germline-derived CDR1 and CDR2 are SGHNT and YYREEE (reference sequence). The V and J ends lost 2 bases and 1 base respectively, with 9 bases between them. In this sample, this clone turned up a few times. The antigen remains unidentified. Sequencing was done on a sample of CD8+ T cells sorted from blood. The rearrangement links TRBV5-4 to TRBJ1-1; D ambiguous. The TCR comes from a woman aged 55-70 years in good health. The CDR3 DNA follows: TGTGCCAGCAGCTTAGGACTCGGGAACACTGAAGCTTTCTTT. It yields the protein CASSLGLGNTEAFF.